The 4 T cell receptor beta chains given below trace back to one sample, sequenced in a study of blood T cell repertoires in COVID-19. The protocol was immunoSEQ multiplex PCR, while the TCRdb copy is restricted to in-frame clones and leaves out a portion. In the table there are roughly 72,000 clones, roughly 78% of which are singletons. The sample consisted of peripheral blood. These receptors originate from a woman of 80 years or more with active or convalescent COVID-19.

The chain is built from TRBV28 and TRBJ2-1; 10 nucleotides align to TRBD2. Germline V gene sequence: CDR1 MDHEN, CDR2 SYDVKM. V lost 4 bases, J lost 8 bases, and 5 bases stayed unmatched. CDR3 length: 14 amino acids. Here the CDR3 reads CASSSAGGPHEQFF. The CDR3 nucleotides are TGTGCCAGCAGTTCAGCGGGAGGGCCCCATGAGCAGTTCTTC.

The rearrangement links TRBV5-1 to TRBJ1-1; D is possibly TRBD1 (5 bases). Germline assignment: CDR1 SGHRS and CDR2 YFSETQ. The V and J ends lost 1 base and 2 bases respectively, with 15 bases between them. The CDR3 is 16 amino acids. The DNA of the CDR3 is TGCGCCAGCAGCTTGAGAATGGGGGAGGGTAACACTGAAGCTTTCTTT. Residues: CASSLRMGEGNTEAFF.

This chain links TRBV7-2 with TRBJ2-7, with 7 bases fitting TRBD2. This CDR3 has 15 amino acids. Germline CDR1 reads SGHTA; CDR2 reads FQGNSA. J gave up 2 bases and V 0 bases, and 4 bases lay outside the gene matches. The CDR3 here is CASSLAASGTYEQYF. The CDR3, as DNA: TGTGCCAGCAGCTTAGCTGCTAGCGGCACCTACGAGCAGTACTTC.

V gene TRBV19 combines with J gene TRBJ1-1, with 7 bases lining up with TRBD1. The germline V gene encodes CDR1 LNHDA and CDR2 SQIVND (reference sequence). V lost 3 bases to trimming and J lost 0 bases; unmatched junction nucleotides: 4. The CDR3 consists of 15 residues. For the CDR3, the DNA is TGTGCCAGTAGTATGGGGACAGCGATGAACACTGAAGCTTTCTTT. It codes for CASSMGTAMNTEAFF.